This note documents a single TCR beta chain sequence. Its antigen remains unknown. After constant-region reverse-primer amplification, full-length variable regions underwent semi-nested PCR with Nested Universal Primer A. TCRdb itself ran the 5' RACE reads through MiXCR, one entry per CDR3 protein. The sample records fewer than 65,000 distinct CDR3 sequences, under 25% being singletons. Overall study findings and caveats: Tumor Tregs overlapped most with tumor, then blood, naive CD4+ cells.

Treg sorting used a CD4+CD25+CD127-/low gate. Germline V CDR1 and CDR2: MGHRA, YSYEKL. This CDR3 region has 17 residues. The trim removed 4 bases at V and 0 bases at J, leaving 9 bases unmatched. The sample consisted of tumor-infiltrating Tregs sorted from the breast tumor. This clonotype originated in a female donor with breast cancer. This chain links TRBV4-1 with TRBJ2-1; 7 nucleotides agree with TRBD1. The CDR3 protein is CASSRKRTGSSYNEQFF. The CDR3 bases are TGCGCCAGCAGCCGAAAACGGACAGGCAGCTCCTACAATGAGCAGTTCTTC.